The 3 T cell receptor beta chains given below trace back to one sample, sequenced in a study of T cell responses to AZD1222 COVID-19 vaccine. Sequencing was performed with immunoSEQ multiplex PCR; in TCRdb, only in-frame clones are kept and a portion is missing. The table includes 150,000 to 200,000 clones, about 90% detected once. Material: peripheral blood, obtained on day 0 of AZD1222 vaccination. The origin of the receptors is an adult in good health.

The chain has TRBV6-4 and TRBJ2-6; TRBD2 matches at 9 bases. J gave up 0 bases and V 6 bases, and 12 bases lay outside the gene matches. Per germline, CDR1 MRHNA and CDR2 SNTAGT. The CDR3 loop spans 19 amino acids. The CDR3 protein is CASSAIAGVSTSGANVLTF. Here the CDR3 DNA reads TGTGCCAGCAGCGCGATAGCGGGGGTCTCGACCTCTGGGGCCAACGTCCTGACTTTC.

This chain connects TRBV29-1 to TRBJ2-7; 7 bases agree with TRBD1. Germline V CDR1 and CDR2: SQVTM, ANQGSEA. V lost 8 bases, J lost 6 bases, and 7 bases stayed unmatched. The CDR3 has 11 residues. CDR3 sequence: CSSSTGLEQYF. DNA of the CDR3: TGCAGCAGTTCGACAGGGCTCGAGCAGTACTTC.

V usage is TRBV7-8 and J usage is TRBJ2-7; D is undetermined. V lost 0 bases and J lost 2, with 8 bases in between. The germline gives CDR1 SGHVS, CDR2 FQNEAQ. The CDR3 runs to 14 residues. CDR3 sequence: CASSLADQAYEQYF. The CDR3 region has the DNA TGTGCCAGCAGCTTAGCAGACCAGGCCTACGAGCAGTACTTC.